Listed below are T cell receptor beta chains from one sample, sequenced in a study of CD8 T cells in ankylosing spondylitis. One entry per CDR3 protein results from TCRdb running MiXCR on the 5' RACE reads. The sample gives around 53,000 distinct CDR3 sequences, 6.5% to 8% of which show up once; about 8.1% is in the top ten. What was sequenced was blood, either unsorted or a sorted T cell fraction (not recorded which). The receptor source for this set is a female donor with ankylosing spondylitis or in good health (not recorded which). CDR3s include the opening cysteine and the closing phenylalanine or tryptophan. Fields, in order: J gene, D gene, clone size, V gene, CDR3 DNA, CDR3 protein. D genes are given only for firm matches. Not every row has a clone size; where given, it reads once, few, many or a size class.

TRBJ2-5 TRBD1 many TRBV4-2 TGTGCCAGCAGCCAAGATCAGGGGGCGGAGACCCAGTACTTC CASSQDQGAETQYF
TRBJ1-2 . many TRBV12-3/TRBV12-4 TGTGCCAGCAGTTTTTCAGGGGTTGGATACACCTTC CASSFSGVGYTF
TRBJ2-2 . many TRBV5-1 TGCGCCAGCAGCCTGGGAGACAGTCCCGCGAACACCGGGGAGCTGTTTTTT CASSLGDSPANTGELFF
TRBJ1-1 . . TRBV7-9 TGTGCCAGCAGCTTCGACTCGGCGATTAACACTGAAGCTTTCTTT CASSFDSAINTEAFF
TRBJ2-4 . many TRBV5-1 TGCGCCAGCAGCTTGCCGGAAGCGGCGGCCAAAAACATTCAGTACTTC CASSLPEAAAKNIQYF
TRBJ1-4 TRBD1 many TRBV20-1 TGCAGTGCTCCGGGACAGGGAAAAGAAAAACTGTTTTTT CSAPGQGKEKLFF
TRBJ2-7 . many TRBV20-1 TGCAGTGCCTCCGGACGGGAGTACTACGAGCAGTACTTC CSASGREYYEQYF
TRBJ2-3 . many TRBV7-3 TGTGCCAGCAGCCCCCAGGACCGCTTCACAGATACGCAGTATTTT CASSPQDRFTDTQYF
TRBJ2-2 . many TRBV5-1 TGCGCCAGCAGCAGACAGACGAACACCGGGGAGCTGTTTTTT CASSRQTNTGELFF
TRBJ2-3 . many TRBV5-1 TGCGCCAGCAGCTTGGCGGGCTTGAGCACAGATACGCAGTATTTT CASSLAGLSTDTQYF
TRBJ1-1 TRBD1 many TRBV11-3 TGTGCCAGCAGCCGAGGGGGCTCCTTAAACACTGAAGCTTTCTTT CASSRGGSLNTEAFF
TRBJ2-5 . few TRBV7-2 TGTGCCAGCAGCTTTGGGTTTCGCGGGGGCCTCCAAGAGACCCAGTACTTC CASSFGFRGGLQETQYF
TRBJ1-6 . many TRBV20-1 TGCAGTGCTAGAGAGGGGGGCGGGAGGGGAGTCTATAATTCACCCCTCCACTTT CSAREGGGRGVYNSPLHF
TRBJ1-2 . many TRBV6-5 TGTGCCAGCAGTTACTCCCTTTGGGGGCCCCCGGACTACACCTTC CASSYSLWGPPDYTF
TRBJ2-3 . few TRBV7-9 TGTGCCAGCAGCTTACCCGCCTTTGGCCCTAGCACAGATACGCAGTATTTT CASSLPAFGPSTDTQYF
TRBJ1-1 TRBD1 many TRBV5-1 TGCGCCAGCAGGCCCTCAGGGGGCTTGAACACTGAAGCTTTCTTT CASRPSGGLNTEAFF
TRBJ1-2 . many TRBV2 TGTGCCAGCTGGAGGCGGAGGCATGGCTACACCTTC CASWRRRHGYTF
TRBJ2-7 . . TRBV7-6 TGTGCCAGCAGCTCCACCGACGGAACTACCTACGAGCAGTACTTC CASSSTDGTTYEQYF
TRBJ1-2 . many TRBV4-1 TGCGCCAGCAGCCAAACCCCAGGGCCTTACTATGGCTACACCTTC CASSQTPGPYYGYTF
TRBJ1-2 . few TRBV29-1 TGCAGCGTTAACCCGGGACTCTGGGGCTACACCTTC CSVNPGLWGYTF
TRBJ1-5 . few TRBV20-1 TGCAGTGCTAGGAGGGGGAACGAGCAGCCCCAGCATTTT CSARRGNEQPQHF
TRBJ2-2 . . TRBV2 TGTGCCAGCAGGGGGGGCTCGGGTGCGACCGGGGAGCTGTTTTTT CASRGGSGATGELFF
TRBJ1-1 . . TRBV6-1 TGTGCCGGCAGCGCAGGGTTGTGGGACACTGAAGCTTTCTTT CAGSAGLWDTEAFF
TRBJ1-2 . . TRBV11-2 TGTGCCAGCAGCGCCATTTGGGGGACTCCGAATCTCCCTAACTATGGCTACACCTTC CASSAIWGTPNLPNYGYTF
TRBJ2-3 TRBD2 many TRBV5-1 TGCGCCAGCAGCCCCCTCGGGACTAGCGGTAATACGCAGTATTTT CASSPLGTSGNTQYF
TRBJ1-2 TRBD1 many TRBV5-6 TGTGCCAGCAGCCCGGGACAGGGGGCTCGTGGCTACACCTTC CASSPGQGARGYTF
TRBJ2-1 TRBD2 many TRBV5-1 TGCGCCAGCAGCTTTTCTAGCGGGGGATGGAATGAGCAGTTCTTC CASSFSSGGWNEQFF
TRBJ1-2 TRBD1 few TRBV11-2 TGTGCCAGCAGCTTAGATCTCGACAGGGGCTTCAGGGGCTACACCTTC CASSLDLDRGFRGYTF
TRBJ2-3 . many TRBV20-1 TGCAGTGCTAGTCCGAGGGCCCTCACCGGGACGCACCTTAGCACAGATACGCAGTATTTT CSASPRALTGTHLSTDTQYF
TRBJ1-2 . many TRBV20-1 TGCAGTGCTAGTTGGACCGGTAGATTAAACTATGGCTACACCTTC CSASWTGRLNYGYTF
TRBJ1-1 . many TRBV29-1 TGCAGCGTCTCAACAGTAATGAACACTGAAGCTTTCTTT CSVSTVMNTEAFF
TRBJ1-2 TRBD1 many TRBV27 TGTGCCAGCAGTCCCCTAGAGGACAGGGGGCGTCTCGGCTACACCTTC CASSPLEDRGRLGYTF
TRBJ1-1 . many TRBV7-2 TGTGCCAGCAGCTCCGGCGGGGCAGGGGAACCTGAAGCTTTCTTT CASSSGGAGEPEAFF
TRBJ2-7 TRBD1 many TRBV15 TGTGCCACCAGCAGATTAGGGGGCTCCTCCGTCGAGCAGTACTTC CATSRLGGSSVEQYF
TRBJ1-3 . few TRBV4-3 TGCGCCAGCAGCCCTCAGGCGGGGGGGGCTCAACTGGGAAACACCATATATTTT CASSPQAGGAQLGNTIYF
TRBJ1-1 . few TRBV5-6 TGTGCCAGCAGCTTGTGGGATAGGGTAAAGGGGCTTATGAACACTGAAGCTTTCTTT CASSLWDRVKGLMNTEAFF
TRBJ2-5 . many TRBV3-1 TGTGCCAGCAGCCAAAGGCGCGGGGTCCAAGAGACCCAGTACTTC CASSQRRGVQETQYF
TRBJ2-1 . few TRBV7-2 TGTGCCAGCAGCTTAATATGGCGGCGGGACTACAATGAGCAGTTCTTC CASSLIWRRDYNEQFF
TRBJ2-7 . many TRBV5-1 TGCGCCAGCAGCTTGGTAGACAGGATCTACGAGCAGTACTTC CASSLVDRIYEQYF
TRBJ1-6 . many TRBV5-1 TGCGCCAGCAGCTGTTGTAAACCCCTCCACTTT CASSCCKPLHF
TRBJ1-2 . many TRBV12-3/TRBV12-4 TGTGCCAGCAGTCCCGGGGTTAACTATGGCTACACCTTC CASSPGVNYGYTF
TRBJ2-5 . many TRBV20-1 TGCAGTGCTTACACCCAACTAGGAGTTAGTCAGGAGACCCAGTACTTC CSAYTQLGVSQETQYF
TRBJ2-7 . few TRBV7-9 TGTGCCAGCAGCTTACTCGGATTGGGCGAGCAGTACTTC CASSLLGLGEQYF
TRBJ2-1 TRBD1 many TRBV6-5 TGTGCCAGCAGTCCCCGGGACAGGGGGCATTACAATGAGCAGTTCTTC CASSPRDRGHYNEQFF
TRBJ1-5 TRBD1 many TRBV11-2 TGTGCCAGCAGCTCTGGACAGGGAAGCAATCAGCCCCAGCATTTT CASSSGQGSNQPQHF
TRBJ1-3 . many TRBV5-1 TGCGCCAGCAGCTGGGATGCAAGTTTTGGAAACACCATATATTTT CASSWDASFGNTIYF